These 28 T cell receptor beta chains were sequenced from one sample in a study of CD8 T cells in ankylosing spondylitis. General study findings and limits: Ankylosing spondylitis blood appeared to be characterized by a TCR beta motif of under 10 highly homologous variants.

These TCRs are of unknown antigen specificity. TCRdb reprocessed the 5' RACE reads with MiXCR, giving one entry per CDR3 protein. The sample has 200,000 to 250,000 distinct CDR3 sequences, roughly 18% seen once. The sample comprised blood, either unsorted or a sorted T cell fraction (not recorded which). These receptors originate from a male donor with ankylosing spondylitis.

For the CDR3, the DNA is TGTGCCAGCAGCGATGTGGGGGGTGTCGGCTACACCTTC. Translation gives CASSDVGGVGYTF. The rearrangement links TRBV7-3 to TRBJ1-2, with a weak D call TRBD1 (5 bases). CDR1 and CDR2 (germline): SGHTA, FQGTGA. V shed 5 bases and J shed 8 bases, with 15 bases lying between them. The CDR3 is made up of 13 amino acids. Complete variable domain (other parts from reference TRBV7-3 and TRBJ1-2): GAGVSQTPSNKVTEKGKYVELRCDPISGHTALYWYRQSLGQGPEFLIYFQGTGAADDSGLPNDRFFAVRPEGSVSTLKIQRTERGDSAVYLCASSDVGGVGYTFGSGTRLTVV.

The table lists this clonotype with a few counts. The CDR3 DNA follows: TGTGCCAGCAGCTCAGGAGACCTACAGGGCGGCTACACCTTC. Translation: CASSSGDLQGGYTF. The chain couples TRBV7-9 to TRBJ1-2; D is perhaps TRBD1 (6 bases). This CDR3 has 14 residues. V lost 4 bases, J lost 8 bases, and 17 bases lay in between. Germline-derived CDR1 and CDR2 are SEHNR and FQNEAQ (reference sequence).

The genes are TRBV25-1 and TRBJ2-2, with D hard to call. Germline CDR1 is MGHDK and CDR2 is SYGVNS. Trimming stripped 3 bases from V and 6 bases from J, with 5 bases between. CDR3 length equals 12 residues. The DNA of the CDR3 is TGTGCCAGCAGTGACGGGCCCGGGGAGCTGTTTTTT. This encodes CASSDGPGELFF.

The chain carries TRBV6-5 and TRBJ1-2; possible D gene TRBD1, 6 bases. V lost 0 bases to trimming and J lost 6 bases, with 17 bases between them. The CDR3 loop spans 16 amino acids. Germline V gene lookup returns CDR1 MNHEY and CDR2 SVGAGI. DNA for the CDR3: TGTGCCAGCAGTTACTCGATCCCAGGGGAAGGAGATGGCTACACCTTC. It yields the protein CASSYSIPGEGDGYTF.

This clonotype was observed many times. CDR3 sequence reads: CASSLGPHPEAFF. Written as DNA, the CDR3 is TGTGCCAGCAGCTTAGGGCCGCACCCCGAAGCTTTCTTT. The chain has TRBV7-9 and TRBJ1-1; no clear D gene. Germline V gives CDR1 SEHNR, CDR2 FQNEAQ (reference sequence). CDR3 length: 13 amino acids. The ends were cut back, 1 base at V and 8 bases at J, with 11 bases in the middle.

CDR3 bases: TGTGCCATCAGTGAGTCCTTGATCTCCTACAATGAGCAGTTCTTC. Its translation is CAISESLISYNEQFF. The chain has TRBV10-3 and TRBJ2-1; no clear D. The germline CDR1 and CDR2 sequences are ENHRY and SYGVKD. The germline V and J ends were trimmed by 0 bases and 0 bases, with 6 bases remaining between them. The CDR3 loop spans 15 amino acids.

The gene calls are TRBV12-3 or TRBV12-4 and TRBJ1-6; 9 bases align to TRBD1. J was trimmed by 9 bases and V by 3 bases; bases with no gene match: 6. The CDR3 is 15 residues long. CDR3 loop: CASSFAGTGSSPLHF. CDR3 nucleotides: TGTGCCAGCAGTTTTGCCGGGACAGGGAGTTCACCCCTCCACTTT.

Ten or more counts support this clonotype. Here the CDR3 DNA reads TGTGCCAGCAGTTATGGAGGACTAGCGGGAGATACGCAGTATTTT. This codes for CASSYGGLAGDTQYF. The chain combines TRBV6-5 with TRBJ2-3, with TRBD2 matching over 11 bases. The V segment lost 3 bases and the J segment 5 bases; nucleotides outside the gene matches: 4. The germline V gene has CDR1 MNHEY and CDR2 SVGAGI. The CDR3 spans 15 residues.

The V and J genes are TRBV12-5 and TRBJ2-3; no firm D call. CDR3 length equals 13 residues. V lost 4 bases and J 2 bases, leaving 7 bases between the germline ends. Germline-derived CDR1 and CDR2 are LGHNT and FRNRAP. The CDR3 protein is CASGWESTDTQYF. Written as DNA, the CDR3 is TGTGCTAGTGGTTGGGAATCCACAGATACGCAGTATTTT.

The J gene is TRBJ2-1, the V gene TRBV7-6, with D hard to call. This CDR3 region has 13 residues. The germline CDR1 and CDR2 sequences are SGHVS and FNYEAQ. The germline V and J ends were trimmed by 5 bases and 7 bases, with 12 bases remaining between them. The CDR3 here is CASSPPLENEQFF. CDR3 sequence (DNA): TGTGCCAGCAGCCCTCCCCTAGAAAATGAGCAGTTCTTC.

Many counts were recorded for this clonotype. This chain links TRBV12-3 or TRBV12-4 with TRBJ2-1; D is possibly TRBD1 (7 bases). This CDR3 region has 14 residues. Deletions cut 5 bases from V and 9 bases from J, with 17 bases between. DNA for the CDR3: TGTGCCAGCAGTCCGAACCAGGGGGGCAGTGAGCAGTTCTTC. This encodes CASSPNQGGSEQFF.

The chain carries TRBV30 and TRBJ2-6, with D possibly matching TRBD1 (6 bases). V was trimmed by 0 bases and J by 3 bases, leaving 15 bases between them. CDR3 length equals 17 residues. The V gene's germline CDR1 is GTSNPN and CDR2 SVGIG (reference sequence). Written as DNA, the CDR3 is TGTGCCTGGAGTGTATCTACGACAGGTGGTGGGGCCAACGTCCTGACTTTC. Residues: CAWSVSTTGGGANVLTF.

V gene TRBV20-1 combines with J gene TRBJ2-7, with TRBD1 matching 8 bases. The germline CDR1 and CDR2 sequences are DFQATT and SNEGSKA (reference sequence). The CDR3 is 9 residues long. The CDR3 sequence is CRPQGVMYF. The DNA of the CDR3 is TGCAGGCCACAGGGGGTTATGTACTTC.

This clonotype showed up just a few times. The chain combines TRBV7-9 with TRBJ1-1, with 8 nucleotides matching TRBD1. Trimming at V came to 3 bases and at J to 4 bases, leaving 10 bases not matched to a gene. The length of the CDR3 is 16 residues. CDR1 SEHNR and CDR2 FQNEAQ come from the germline V gene (reference sequence). CDR3 loop: CASSLPQGALGTEAFF. In nucleotides, the CDR3 is TGTGCCAGCAGCTTGCCCCAGGGGGCTTTGGGCACTGAAGCTTTCTTT. The full variable domain, in which reference TRBV7-9 and TRBJ1-1 provide the parts outside the CDR3, is DTGVSQNPRHKITKRGQNVTFRCDPISEHNRLYWYRQTLGQGPEFLTYFQNEAQLEKSRLLSDRFSAERPKGSFSTLEIQRTEQGDSAMYLCASSLPQGALGTEAFFGQGTRLTVV.

The CDR3 region is CASSLAVAGLRNNEQFF. CDR3 coding DNA: TGTGCCAGCAGTTTAGCGGTAGCGGGTCTCCGAAACAATGAGCAGTTCTTC. The V gene is TRBV12-3 or TRBV12-4, the J gene TRBJ2-1; 7 bases agree with TRBD2. The CDR3 is made up of 17 amino acids. V trimming: 0 bases; J trimming: 5 bases; junction bases outside the gene matches: 10.

This clonotype was seen a handful of times. The chain has TRBV5-1 and TRBJ2-7; a weak D match, TRBD1 (5 bases). The V gene's germline CDR1 is SGHRS and CDR2 YFSETQ. CDR3 length equals 14 residues. Trimming removed 0 bases from V and 5 bases from J, with 12 bases in between. As DNA, the CDR3 is TGCGCCAGCAGCTTGGGCGTCAGGGTCAACGAGCAGTACTTC. It specifies CASSLGVRVNEQYF.

This clonotype appeared a few times. V usage is TRBV20-1 and J usage is TRBJ2-7; D is ambiguous. The CDR3 runs 12 residues. Germline CDR1 is DFQATT and CDR2 is SNEGSKA (reference sequence). The ends were cut back, 5 bases at V and 3 bases at J, with 11 bases in the middle. CDR3: CSAVDWGYEQYF. The CDR3 coding sequence is TGCAGTGCTGTTGATTGGGGCTACGAGCAGTACTTC.

The chain employs TRBV12-3 or TRBV12-4 and TRBJ2-1; perhaps TRBD2 as D (6 bases). CDR3 length: 16 amino acids. V dropped 5 bases and J dropped 6 bases, with 20 bases sitting between them. CDR3: CASSRGLGTRVNEQFF. CDR3 sequence (DNA): TGTGCCAGCAGTAGGGGACTTGGGACTCGGGTCAATGAGCAGTTCTTC.

This clonotype was counted at least ten times. The chain joins TRBV4-2 to TRBJ1-5, with D uncertain. V was clipped by 3 bases and J by 0 bases, with 9 bases between them. The CDR3 is made up of 15 amino acids. Germline V gene lookup returns CDR1 LGHNA and CDR2 YNFKEQ. CDR3 DNA sequence: TGTGCCAGCAGCCAGGAGGCTTATAGCAATCAGCCCCAGCATTTT. It specifies CASSQEAYSNQPQHF.

V usage is TRBV11-2 and J usage is TRBJ2-5; 7 nucleotides line up with TRBD2. Trimming removed 1 base from V and 5 bases from J; junction bases left unmatched: 10. CDR1 and CDR2 (germline): SGHAT, FQNNGV. CDR3 length equals 16 residues. CDR3 sequence: CASSLGFRGESETQYF. In nucleotides, the CDR3 is TGTGCCAGCAGCTTAGGGTTCCGGGGGGAAAGTGAGACCCAGTACTTC. The full variable domain, completed using reference TRBV11-2 and TRBJ2-5, is EAGVAQSPRYKIIEKRQSVAFWCNPISGHATLYWYQQILGQGPKLLIQFQNNGVVDDSQLPKDRFSAERLKGVDSTLKIQPAKLEDSAVYLCASSLGFRGESETQYFGPGTRLLVL.

V and J are TRBV3-1 and TRBJ2-1; 7 bases match TRBD2. The J segment lost 6 bases and the V segment lost 1 base, leaving 6 bases of the junction unmatched. CDR1 and CDR2 (germline): LGHDT, YNNKEL (reference sequence). CDR3 length: 15 amino acids. CDR3 residues: CASSQGWRGSNEQFF. The CDR3 DNA reads TGTGCCAGCAGCCAAGGTTGGCGGGGGAGCAATGAGCAGTTCTTC.

This clonotype was detected many times. This rearrangement joins TRBV4-3 to TRBJ2-3, with 7 bases aligning to TRBD2. J gave up 3 bases and V 0 bases, and 6 bases lay outside the gene matches. CDR1 is LGHNA and CDR2 is YSLEER in the germline V gene. The CDR3 totals 16 residues. CDR3 DNA: TGCGCCAGCAGCCAAGAGGGGCGGGAGAATACAGATACGCAGTATTTT. Encoded protein: CASSQEGRENTDTQYF.

This clonotype was counted between two and nine times. This chain's CDR3 is CASSADRDRITYEQYF. The CDR3 DNA reads as TGCGCCAGCAGCGCAGACAGGGACCGCATCACCTACGAGCAGTACTTC. The V call is TRBV5-1, the J call TRBJ2-7; 7 bases are a match to TRBD1. With 4 bases clipped from V and 2 bases from J, the junction kept 12 bases outside the gene matches. This CDR3 contains 16 residues. The germline V gene has CDR1 SGHRS and CDR2 YFSETQ.

Here the CDR3 reads CASSPPGQVQETQYF. CDR3 bases: TGCGCCAGCAGCCCCCCGGGACAGGTACAAGAGACCCAGTACTTC. The chain carries TRBV4-1 and TRBJ2-5; TRBD1 agrees at 8 bases. Germline V gene data show CDR1 as MGHRA and CDR2 as YSYEKL. CDR3 size: 15 residues. V shed 4 bases, J shed 2 bases, and the junction held 6 bases outside the gene matches.

This sequence joins TRBV30 and TRBJ2-7; D remains ambiguous. Between the trimmed V and J ends, which lost 5 bases and 7 bases, there was a span of 12 bases. This CDR3 is built from 11 residues. Germline V gene data show CDR1 as GTSNPN and CDR2 as SVGIG (reference sequence). The CDR3 bases are TGTGCCTGGGCAGAGTTAGGGGAGCAGTACTTC. Amino acid sequence: CAWAELGEQYF.

This clonotype was found once. The V and J genes are TRBV19 and TRBJ2-1; D perhaps matches TRBD1 (6 bases). Trimming cost V 4 bases and J 8 bases, with 18 bases left between them. Germline CDR1 reads LNHDA; CDR2 reads SQIVND (reference sequence). This CDR3 has 15 residues. The DNA for the CDR3 is TGTGCCAGTAGTACTACACAGGGAATGGGCCATGAGCAGTTCTTC. It encodes CASSTTQGMGHEQFF.

The rearrangement joins TRBV12-3 or TRBV12-4 to TRBJ2-1, with D possibly matching TRBD2 (5 bases). Trimming cost V 6 bases and J 0 bases, with 12 bases left between them. CDR3 length equals 15 residues. The CDR3 spells CASSDLGSSYNEQFF. The DNA of the CDR3 is TGTGCCAGCAGCGATTTAGGGAGCTCCTACAATGAGCAGTTCTTC.

This clonotype appeared a few times. The chain is built from TRBV12-3 or TRBV12-4 and TRBJ2-3; D gene ambiguous. The CDR3 totals 14 residues. Trimming took 2 bases from V and 5 from J, leaving 11 bases between them. The CDR3 region is CASSLSPLGDTQYF. The CDR3 DNA reads TGTGCCAGCAGTTTATCTCCTCTGGGAGATACGCAGTATTTT.